This TCR beta chain comes out of a study of T-cell reconstitution after alpha-beta-depleted transplantation in children. CDR3 size: 11 residues. V lost 6 bases and J 14 bases, leaving 14 bases between the germline ends. At least ten counts were recorded for this clonotype. Its antigen is not identified. Overall study findings and caveats: Hyperexpanded clones declined; after one year, newly produced T cells mostly supplied diversity. There were some patients whose high TCRbeta diversity at day 60 came from surviving recipient T cells and thymic progenitors. Expanded graft clones, several hundred of them, were reportedly the source of alpha-beta T cells about two months after transplant.

Library preparation (for TCRbeta) was performed with unique molecular identifiers. TCRdb redid the calling of the PCR reads with MiXCR, one entry per CDR3 protein. The repertoire holds approximately 230,000 distinct CDR3 sequences, with about 23% as singletons. V gene TRBV12-3 or TRBV12-4 combines with J gene TRBJ2-4; possibly TRBD1 for D (6 bases). This receptor was obtained from a girl aged 2-10 years with Fanconi anemia, due to receive a stem cell transplant. The sample here was PBMCs, taken before TCRalphabeta/CD19-depleted stem cell transplant. This CDR3 reads CASSPGQIKYF. The CDR3 DNA follows: TGTGCCAGCAGCCCCGGACAGATTAAGTACTTC.